These 19 T cell receptor beta chains share one sample of origin, sequenced in a study of T-cell memory formation after mild COVID-19. TCRdb reprocessed the 5' RACE reads with MiXCR, giving one entry per CDR3 protein. The data contain 250,000 to 350,000 distinct CDR3 sequences, around an eighth of them singletons. The sample taken for sequencing was PBMCs or a T cell subset sorted from them (not recorded which). The origin of the receptors is a man younger than 30 who had mild COVID-19 (a few samples of this study predate the infection). Cell type and time point are not known.

The chain recombines TRBV6-5 with TRBJ2-2; perhaps TRBD1 as D (6 bases). In germline, CDR1 is MNHEY, CDR2 SVGAGI. V dropped 4 bases and J dropped 1 base, with 13 bases sitting between them. The CDR3 length is 16 residues. The CDR3 loop reads CASSSQGFLNTGELFF. The CDR3, as DNA: TGTGCCAGCAGTTCACAGGGTTTCTTGAACACCGGGGAGCTGTTTTTT.

In this sample, this clonotype turned up a few times. V gene TRBV4-3 combines with J gene TRBJ1-1; possibly TRBD1 for D (5 bases). Germline CDR1 reads LGHNA; CDR2 reads YSLEER. The ends were cut back, 4 bases at V and 11 bases at J, with 20 bases in the middle. The CDR3 runs 14 residues. Written as DNA, the CDR3 is TGCGCCAGCAGCCGGGTTTTCGGGGGGTTCCGTGCTTTCTTT. Its translation is CASSRVFGGFRAFF.

This clonotype was detected a few times. The V call is TRBV6-5, the J call TRBJ2-3, with TRBD2 matching 8 bases. The CDR3 has 15 residues. Germline CDR1 reads MNHEY; CDR2 reads SVGAGI. The V gene end was trimmed by 6 bases and the J gene end by 0 bases; junction bases not matched to a gene: 5. The CDR3 DNA is TGTGCCAGCAGCGGCGGGGGGACTAGCACAGATACGCAGTATTTT. It codes for CASSGGGTSTDTQYF.

In regard to this clonotype: This may arise from a read error, as a much more abundant clone is one base away. The chain couples TRBV11-3 to TRBJ2-2; unclear D gene. Trimming removed 2 bases at V and 4 bases at J, with 5 bases between. The CDR3 has 13 amino acids. Germline CDR1 is SGHNT and CDR2 is YENEEA. The CDR3 loop reads CASSLWSTGELFF. CDR3 DNA sequence: TGTGCCAGCAGCTTATGGAGCACCGGGGAGCTGTTTTTT. Combining the CDR3 with reference TRBV11-3 and TRBJ2-2 gives the whole variable domain EAGVVQSPRYKIIEKKQPVAFWCNPISGHNTLYWYLQNLGQGPELLIRYENEEAVDDSQLPKDRFSAERLKGVDSTLKIQPAELGDSAVYLCASSLWSTGELFFGEGSRLTVL.

This clonotype has more than one count but fewer than ten. This chain connects TRBV20-1 to TRBJ2-1; 15 bases line up with TRBD2. There are 17 residues in the CDR3. Losses at the gene ends were 0 bases for V and 8 bases for J; bases not matched to a gene: 8. Looked up from germline, CDR1 is DFQATT and CDR2 is SNEGSKA (reference sequence). The CDR3 DNA is TGCAGTGCTAGAGAGACCGGGACTAGCGGGGGGTTTGATGAGCAGTTCTTC. Translating it yields CSARETGTSGGFDEQFF.

The V gene is TRBV9, the J gene TRBJ2-6; D not certain. Germline assignment: CDR1 SGDLS and CDR2 YYNGEE. Deletions cut 4 bases from V and 0 bases from J, with 11 bases between. The CDR3 length is 16 residues. The CDR3 spells CASSPGDSSGANVLTF. CDR3 nucleotides: TGTGCCAGCAGCCCCGGTGATTCCTCTGGGGCCAACGTCCTGACTTTC. Full variable domain (rest looked up from reference TRBV9 and TRBJ2-6): DSGVTQTPKHLITATGQRVTLRCSPRSGDLSVYWYQQSLDQGLQFLIQYYNGEERAKGNILERFSAQQFPDLHSELNLSSLELGDSALYFCASSPGDSSGANVLTFGAGSRLTVL.

This clonotype was found a few times. Here the CDR3 DNA reads TGTGCCAGCAGTGAAGCACTCGGAGGTTGGGAGACCCAGTACTTC. Its translation: CASSEALGGWETQYF. The V call is TRBV6-1, the J call TRBJ2-5, with D possibly being TRBD2 (5 bases). The CDR3 consists of 15 residues. CDR1 is MNHNS and CDR2 is SASEGT in the germline V gene. The V end was cut by 0 bases, the J end by 5 bases, with 13 bases between.

The CDR3 here is CSALRGPGTDTQYF. In DNA, the CDR3 is TGCAGTGCCCTCAGGGGGCCTGGCACAGATACGCAGTATTTT. The gene calls are TRBV20-1 and TRBJ2-3; 8 bases fit TRBD1. Germline V gives CDR1 DFQATT, CDR2 SNEGSKA (reference sequence). With 6 bases clipped from V and 1 base from J, the junction kept 6 bases outside the gene matches. The CDR3 spans 14 residues.

In its sample, this clonotype was seen many times. The J gene is TRBJ2-1, the V gene TRBV4-3; 9 nucleotides agree with TRBD2. The CDR3 covers 21 residues. Germline loops: CDR1 LGHNA, CDR2 YSLEER. J gave up 0 bases and V 0 bases, and 15 bases lay outside the gene matches. CDR3 bases: TGCGCCAGCAGCCAAGATCGCCCAGCGGGGGGCTTACTTAGCTCCTACAATGAGCAGTTCTTC. Its protein product is CASSQDRPAGGLLSSYNEQFF.

This clonotype was counted many times. One end of the junction varies from germline; a read error may be responsible. The CDR3 protein is CASSQVGTEAFF. The DNA for the CDR3 is TGCGCCAGCAGCCAGGTGGGCACTGAAGCTTTCTTT. The genes are TRBV3-1 and TRBJ1-1; unclear D gene. There are 12 residues in the CDR3. Germline CDR1 LGHDT, CDR2 YNNKEL (reference sequence).

This clonotype came up a few times. This chain uses TRBV5-1 with TRBJ2-5; TRBD2 aligns across 10 bases. Trimming at V came to 2 bases and at J to 0 bases, leaving 13 bases not matched to a gene. Germline CDR1 SGHRS, CDR2 YFSETQ. The CDR3 runs to 19 residues. CDR3 in amino acids: CASSFSRTEAGGYQETQYF. The CDR3 DNA is TGCGCCAGCAGCTTCTCCCGGACTGAAGCGGGGGGGTACCAAGAGACCCAGTACTTC. Looking up the rest from reference TRBV5-1 and TRBJ2-5 gives the full variable domain: KAGVTQTPRYLIKTRGQQVTLSCSPISGHRSVSWYQQTPGQGLQFLFEYFSETQRNKGNFPGRFSGRQFSNSRSEMNVSTLELGDSALYLCASSFSRTEAGGYQETQYFGPGTRLLVL.

The V gene is TRBV4-2, the J gene TRBJ1-1; no clear D gene. Deletions cut 0 bases from V and 6 bases from J, with 8 bases between. Looked up from germline, CDR1 is LGHNA and CDR2 is YNFKEQ. CDR3 length equals 13 residues. CDR3 loop: CASSQERGSEAFF. The CDR3 DNA reads TGTGCCAGCAGCCAAGAACGGGGATCTGAAGCTTTCTTT.

This chain links TRBV5-1 with TRBJ2-7, with TRBD1 as a possible D gene (6 bases). Germline-derived CDR1 and CDR2 are SGHRS and YFSETQ. Trimming cost V 2 bases and J 6 bases, with 15 bases left between them. The CDR3 contains 14 residues. The CDR3 region has the DNA TGCGCCAGCAGCTTCTCGCGACAGGACACCGAGCAGTACTTC. Amino acid sequence: CASSFSRQDTEQYF.

This clonotype was detected only a few times. The J gene is TRBJ2-2, the V gene TRBV7-6; 10 nucleotides align to TRBD2. Trimming cost V 5 bases and J 1 base; bases outside gene matches: 4. The CDR3 covers 16 residues. Germline CDR1 reads SGHVS; CDR2 reads FNYEAQ. The CDR3 sequence: CASSDRLAGNTGELFF. CDR3 DNA sequence: TGTGCCAGCAGCGACAGACTAGCGGGGAACACCGGGGAGCTGTTTTTT.

V and J are TRBV10-3 and TRBJ2-2; D is possibly TRBD1 or TRBD2 (5 bases each). Germline CDR1 reads ENHRY; CDR2 reads SYGVKD. The CDR3 totals 16 residues. V lost 6 bases to trimming and J lost 0 bases, with 14 bases between them. CDR3 amino acids: CAISDPGPANTGELFF. The CDR3 DNA follows: TGTGCCATCAGCGATCCGGGACCGGCGAACACCGGGGAGCTGTTTTTT.

The CDR3: CSATTGNQPQHF. DNA of the CDR3: TGCAGTGCTACGACAGGGAATCAGCCCCAGCATTTT. The J gene is TRBJ1-5, the V gene TRBV20-1; TRBD1 agrees at 7 bases. The CDR3 is 12 amino acids. Germline V gene lookup returns CDR1 DFQATT and CDR2 SNEGSKA (reference sequence). V lost 4 bases, J lost 4 bases, and 1 base stayed unmatched.

This clonotype was seen repeatedly, ten times or more. The V and J genes are TRBV12-3 or TRBV12-4 and TRBJ1-2; 10 nucleotides match TRBD1. This CDR3 spans 13 amino acids. The V and J ends lost 4 bases and 8 bases, in that order; junction bases with no gene match: 4. This CDR3 is CASSSTGGRGYTF. Here the CDR3 DNA reads TGTGCCAGCAGTTCGACAGGGGGCAGGGGCTACACCTTC.

This clonotype was seen only a few times. This rearrangement joins TRBV20-1 to TRBJ1-1; 8 bases agree with TRBD1. J gave up 4 bases and V 2 bases, and 6 bases lay outside the gene matches. CDR1 is DFQATT, CDR2 SNEGSKA, per germline (reference sequence). This CDR3 spans 14 amino acids. CDR3: CSARQGALSTEAFF. The CDR3, as DNA: TGCAGTGCTAGACAGGGGGCACTGAGCACTGAAGCTTTCTTT.

This clonotype was found a few times. The V gene is TRBV7-2, the J gene TRBJ2-5; D uncertain. The germline V gene encodes CDR1 SGHTA and CDR2 FQGNSA. The V gene lost 0 bases and the J gene lost 0 bases, with 8 bases spanning the gap. The CDR3 is made up of 15 amino acids. CDR3 nucleotide sequence: TGTGCCAGCAGCTTAGCCCCCGCAAACCAAGAGACCCAGTACTTC. Its translation: CASSLAPANQETQYF.